This T cell receptor (beta chain) derives from a study of control samples from healthy donors and cancer patients (dated by TCRdb to the early 2020s). Library method: the immunoSEQ multiplex PCR assay. TCRdb took this table from immuneACCESS and kept in-frame rearrangements with V and J called. Such tables lack part of the clones; where checked against another copy, unresolved V genes explain under half of the gap, and the rest is unexplained. Here the sample has some 120,000 clones; around 90% occur a single time. Of the sample, about 8.7% falls within the top ten clones. In its sample, this clone was seen once. Its antigen remains unidentified. It has no much larger one-base neighbor in the sample; base qualities were not kept. The cysteine opens and the phenylalanine closes a CDR3 of 16 amino acids. The only DNA kept is the CDR3, 48 bases in frame from the first base. CDR1 and CDR2 are read off the germline V gene (reference sequence) as SEHNR and FQNEAQ. From V the trimming removes 5 bases and from J it removes 3 bases, while the gene matches leave 12 bases of the junction unaccounted for.

The receptor comes from a man between 40 and 49 years old in good health. The V and J genes are TRBV7-9 and TRBJ1-2, with 7 bases in between that match TRBD1. Sequencing used blood. This receptor has the CDR3 CASSPGGGGMDYGYTF. The nucleotide sequence reads TGTGCCAGCAGCCCAGGGGGAGGGGGCATGGACTATGGCTACACCTTC.